This T cell receptor beta chain is drawn from a study of naive and memory T cell subsets. The V gene lost 6 bases and the J gene lost 0 bases, with 3 bases spanning the gap. There are 13 residues in the CDR3. Two oligonucleotides, mixed equimolar, formed the beta constant-region primer covering TRBC1 and TRBC2. One entry per CDR3 protein results from TCRdb running MiXCR on the UMI-ligation and nested PCR reads. The sample includes some 83,000 distinct CDR3 sequences, about 12% of them seen just once. The sample holds many counts of this clonotype. Sequencing was performed on central memory CD4+ T cells from blood. This clonotype was sampled from a human donor in good health. This chain joins TRBV12-3 or TRBV12-4 and TRBJ2-6; unclear D gene. As DNA, the CDR3 is TGTGCCAGCAGCCACTCTGGGGCCAACGTCCTGACTTTC. Its protein product is CASSHSGANVLTF.